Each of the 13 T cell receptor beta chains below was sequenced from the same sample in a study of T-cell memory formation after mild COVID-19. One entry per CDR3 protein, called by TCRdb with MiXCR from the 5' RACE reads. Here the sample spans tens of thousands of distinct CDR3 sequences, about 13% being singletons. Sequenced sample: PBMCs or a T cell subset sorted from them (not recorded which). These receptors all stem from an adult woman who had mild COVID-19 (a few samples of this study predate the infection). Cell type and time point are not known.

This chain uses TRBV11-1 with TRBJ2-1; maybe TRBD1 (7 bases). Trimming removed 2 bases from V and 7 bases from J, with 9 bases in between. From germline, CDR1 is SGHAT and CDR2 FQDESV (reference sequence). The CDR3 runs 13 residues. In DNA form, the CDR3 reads TGTGCCAGCAGCTTATCAGGGGGGAATGAGCAGTTCTTC. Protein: CASSLSGGNEQFF.

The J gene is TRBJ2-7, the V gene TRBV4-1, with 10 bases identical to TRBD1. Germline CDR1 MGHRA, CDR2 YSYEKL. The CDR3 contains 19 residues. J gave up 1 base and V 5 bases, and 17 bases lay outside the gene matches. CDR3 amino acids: CASSARFTVGTGESYEQYF. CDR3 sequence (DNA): TGCGCCAGCAGCGCCCGATTTACTGTAGGGACAGGGGAATCCTACGAGCAGTACTTC.

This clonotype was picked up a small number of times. The CDR3 bases are TGCAGCGTTGAAGCTAGCGGGAGATACGAGCAGTACTTC. This translates into CSVEASGRYEQYF. The chain uses TRBV29-1 and TRBJ2-7; 10 bases map to TRBD2. Per the germline V gene, CDR1 is SQVTM and CDR2 is ANQGSEA. Trimming at V came to 1 base and at J to 4 bases, leaving 1 base not matched to a gene. The CDR3 is made up of 13 amino acids.

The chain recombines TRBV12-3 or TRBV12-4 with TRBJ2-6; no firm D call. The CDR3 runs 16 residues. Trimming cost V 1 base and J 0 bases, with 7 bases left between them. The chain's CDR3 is CASSLVYDSGANVLTF. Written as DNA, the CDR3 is TGTGCCAGCAGTTTAGTCTATGACTCTGGGGCCAACGTCCTGACTTTC.

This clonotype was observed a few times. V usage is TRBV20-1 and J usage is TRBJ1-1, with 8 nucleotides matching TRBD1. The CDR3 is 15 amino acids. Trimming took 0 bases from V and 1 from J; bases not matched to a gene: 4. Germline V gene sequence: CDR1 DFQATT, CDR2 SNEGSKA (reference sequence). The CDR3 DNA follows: TGCAGTGCTAGAGACTCGGACAGGGAGAACACTGAAGCTTTCTTT. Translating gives CSARDSDRENTEAFF.

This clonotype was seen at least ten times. CDR3 DNA: TGCAGTGCTAGGGGGGGTAGCGAGAACAATGAGCAGTTCTTC. This codes for CSARGGSENNEQFF. V is TRBV20-1 and J is TRBJ2-1, with D perhaps matching TRBD2 (6 bases). The CDR3 spans 14 residues. V was trimmed by 3 bases and J by 5 bases, leaving 14 bases between them. CDR1 is DFQATT, CDR2 SNEGSKA, per germline (reference sequence).

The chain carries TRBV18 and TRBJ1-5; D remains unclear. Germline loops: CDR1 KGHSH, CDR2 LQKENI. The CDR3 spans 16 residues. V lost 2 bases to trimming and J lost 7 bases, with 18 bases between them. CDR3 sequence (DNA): TGTGCCAGCTCACCAGAGGCTCAGGATGAAGGACAGCCCCAGCATTTT. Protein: CASSPEAQDEGQPQHF.

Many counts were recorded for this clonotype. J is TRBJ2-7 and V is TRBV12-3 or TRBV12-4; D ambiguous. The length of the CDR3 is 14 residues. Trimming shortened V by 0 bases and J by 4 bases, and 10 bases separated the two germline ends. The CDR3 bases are TGTGCCAGCAGTTTAGCGGGTTTTGGGTACGAGCAGTACTTC. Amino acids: CASSLAGFGYEQYF.

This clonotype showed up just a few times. CDR3 sequence reads: CASSVSGGWYEQYF. The CDR3 DNA is TGTGCCAGCAGCGTCTCAGGGGGCTGGTACGAGCAGTACTTC. The chain recombines TRBV9 with TRBJ2-7; TRBD1 matches 8 bases. There are 14 residues in the CDR3. The V gene end was trimmed by 2 bases and the J gene end by 4 bases; junction bases not matched to a gene: 5. Germline V CDR1 and CDR2: SGDLS, YYNGEE.

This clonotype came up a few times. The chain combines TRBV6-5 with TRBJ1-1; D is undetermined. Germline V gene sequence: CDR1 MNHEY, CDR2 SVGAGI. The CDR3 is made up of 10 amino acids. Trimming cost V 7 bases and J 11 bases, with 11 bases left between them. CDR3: CASTFRMAFF. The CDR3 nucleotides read TGTGCCAGCACCTTTCGCATGGCTTTCTTT.

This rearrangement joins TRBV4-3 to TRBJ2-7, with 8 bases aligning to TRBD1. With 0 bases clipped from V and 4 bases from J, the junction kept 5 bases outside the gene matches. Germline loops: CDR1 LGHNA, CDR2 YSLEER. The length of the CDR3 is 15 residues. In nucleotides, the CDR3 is TGCGCCAGCAGCCAAGAATCAGGGGGCTTTTACGAGCAGTACTTC. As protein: CASSQESGGFYEQYF.

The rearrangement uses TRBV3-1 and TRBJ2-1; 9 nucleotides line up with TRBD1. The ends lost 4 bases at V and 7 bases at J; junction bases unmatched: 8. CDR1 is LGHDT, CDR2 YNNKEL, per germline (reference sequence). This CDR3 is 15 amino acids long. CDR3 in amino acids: CASSRPGTGTNEQFF. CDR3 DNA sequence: TGTGCCAGCAGCCGACCCGGGACAGGGACAAATGAGCAGTTCTTC.

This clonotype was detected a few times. Here the CDR3 reads CASSQETPSQPQHF. CDR3 DNA: TGCGCCAGCAGCCAAGAGACCCCTAGTCAGCCCCAGCATTTT. The rearrangement uses TRBV4-1 and TRBJ1-5; D gene uncertain. V was cut by 0 bases and J by 6 bases, with 9 bases left in between. The germline V gene encodes CDR1 MGHRA and CDR2 YSYEKL. This CDR3 has 14 residues.